Listed here is a single T cell receptor beta chain. Using immunoSEQ multiplex PCR, the repertoire was profiled, and TCRdb retains in-frame clones only, with some absent. The table shows fewer than 150,000 clones, with approximately 83% occurring only once. These data belong to a study of blood T cell repertoires in COVID-19. This CDR3 region has 16 residues. Per the germline V gene, CDR1 is SGDLS and CDR2 is YYNGEE. The V gene lost 4 bases and the J gene lost 6 bases, with 19 bases spanning the gap. This sequence joins TRBV9 and TRBJ2-2; a possible D gene is TRBD2 (6 bases). The clonotype comes from a woman aged 45-60 years who had recovered from COVID-19. Sequencing was carried out using peripheral blood. CDR3 region: CASSSQVPPSAGELFF. DNA of the CDR3: TGTGCCAGCAGCTCCCAGGTTCCGCCTAGCGCCGGGGAGCTGTTTTTT. Based on the CDR3 plus reference TRBV9 and TRBJ2-2, the full variable domain is DSGVTQTPKHLITATGQRVTLRCSPRSGDLSVYWYQQSLDQGLQFLIQYYNGEERAKGNILERFSAQQFPDLHSELNLSSLELGDSALYFCASSSQVPPSAGELFFGEGSRLTVL.